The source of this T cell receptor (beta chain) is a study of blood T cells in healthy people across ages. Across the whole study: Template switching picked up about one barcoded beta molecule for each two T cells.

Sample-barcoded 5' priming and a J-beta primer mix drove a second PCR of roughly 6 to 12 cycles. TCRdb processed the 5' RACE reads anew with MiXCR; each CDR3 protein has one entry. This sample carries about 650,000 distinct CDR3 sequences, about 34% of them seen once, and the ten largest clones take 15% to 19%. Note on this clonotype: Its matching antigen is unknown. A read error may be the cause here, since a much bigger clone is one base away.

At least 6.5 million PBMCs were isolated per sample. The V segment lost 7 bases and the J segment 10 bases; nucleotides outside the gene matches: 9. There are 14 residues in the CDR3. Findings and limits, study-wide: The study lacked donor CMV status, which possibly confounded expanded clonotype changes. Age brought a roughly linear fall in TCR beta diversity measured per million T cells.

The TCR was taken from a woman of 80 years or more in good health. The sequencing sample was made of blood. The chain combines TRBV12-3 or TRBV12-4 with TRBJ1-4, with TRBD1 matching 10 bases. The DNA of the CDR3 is TGTGCCAGCACCGGACAGGGGGATTTTGGAAAACTGTTTTTT. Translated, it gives CASTGQGDFGKLFF.